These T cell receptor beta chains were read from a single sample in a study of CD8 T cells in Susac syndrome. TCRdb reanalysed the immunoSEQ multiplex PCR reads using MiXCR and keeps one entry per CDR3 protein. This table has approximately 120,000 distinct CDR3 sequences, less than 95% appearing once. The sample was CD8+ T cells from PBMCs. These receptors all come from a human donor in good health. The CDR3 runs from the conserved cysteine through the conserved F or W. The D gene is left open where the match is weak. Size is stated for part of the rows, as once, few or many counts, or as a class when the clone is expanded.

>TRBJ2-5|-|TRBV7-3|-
CASSPHGGMGQETQYF
TGTGCCAGCAGCCCCCATGGGGGAATGGGGCAAGAGACCCAGTACTTC
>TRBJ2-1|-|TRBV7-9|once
CASSLAEQFF
TGTGCCAGCAGCTTAGCTGAGCAGTTCTTC
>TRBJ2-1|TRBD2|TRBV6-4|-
CASSAAGGPAEQFF
TGTGCCAGCAGTGCGGCGGGAGGGCCGGCGGAGCAGTTCTTC
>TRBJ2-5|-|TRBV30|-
CAWSPVMGETQYF
TGTGCCTGGAGCCCTGTAATGGGGGAGACCCAGTACTTC
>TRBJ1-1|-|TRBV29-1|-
CSVVGVPLNTEAFF
TGCAGCGTTGTAGGGGTACCTTTGAACACTGAAGCTTTCTTT
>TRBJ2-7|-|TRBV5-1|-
CASMGGLTSSYEQYF
TGCGCCAGCATGGGGGGACTTACCTCTTCCTACGAGCAGTACTTC
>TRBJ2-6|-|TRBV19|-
CASSDRTSGANVLTF
TGTGCCAGTAGTGACAGAACCTCTGGGGCCAACGTCCTGACTTTC
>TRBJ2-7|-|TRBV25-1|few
CASSAYYEQYF
TGTGCCAGCAGTGCGTACTACGAGCAGTACTTC
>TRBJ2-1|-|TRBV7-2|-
CASTRKADEQFF
TGTGCCAGCACCCGAAAAGCGGATGAGCAGTTCTTC
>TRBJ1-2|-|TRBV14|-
CASSPAGNYGYTF
TGTGCCAGCAGCCCGGCCGGTAACTATGGCTACACCTTC
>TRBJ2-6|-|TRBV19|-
CASSKDSSGANVLTF
TGTGCCAGTAGTAAAGACAGTTCTGGGGCCAACGTCCTGACTTTC
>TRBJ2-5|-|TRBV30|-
CAWSVSGNQETQYF
TGTGCCTGGAGTGTGTCGGGGAACCAAGAGACCCAGTACTTC
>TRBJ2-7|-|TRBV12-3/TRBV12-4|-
CASSFRETYEQYF
TGTGCCAGCAGTTTCCGGGAGACCTACGAGCAGTACTTC
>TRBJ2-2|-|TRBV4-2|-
CASSQAGSGELFF
TGTGCCAGCAGCCAAGCCGGGTCCGGGGAGCTGTTTTTT
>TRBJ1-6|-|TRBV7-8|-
CASSLARPGGNNSPLHF
TGTGCCAGCAGCTTAGCCCGTCCTGGGGGAAATAATTCACCCCTCCACTTT
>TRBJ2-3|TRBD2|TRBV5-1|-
CASSLSGGPGDTDTQYF
TGCGCCAGCAGCTTGAGCGGGGGCCCCGGAGACACAGATACGCAGTATTTT
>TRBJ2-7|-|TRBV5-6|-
CASSLALTGDRKNEQYF
TGTGCCAGCAGCTTGGCGCTTACGGGGGACAGAAAGAACGAGCAGTACTTC
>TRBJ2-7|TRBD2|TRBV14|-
CASSHTGTTYEQYF
TGTGCCAGCAGCCATACCGGGACTACCTACGAGCAGTACTTC
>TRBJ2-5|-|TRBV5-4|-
CASRAVGRETQYF
TGTGCCAGCAGGGCGGTGGGTCGGGAGACCCAGTACTTC
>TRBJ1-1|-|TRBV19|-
CASSSGGGTEAFF
TGTGCCAGTAGTAGCGGTGGGGGCACTGAAGCTTTCTTT
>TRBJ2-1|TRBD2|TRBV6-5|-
CASSRSSGGFNEQFF
TGTGCCAGCAGTCGTTCTAGCGGAGGATTCAATGAGCAGTTCTTC
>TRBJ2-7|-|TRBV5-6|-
CASSPTDGTYEQYF
TGTGCCAGCAGCCCTACAGACGGGACATACGAGCAGTACTTC
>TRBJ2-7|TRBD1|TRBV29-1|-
CSVGDREVQYF
TGCAGCGTTGGCGACAGGGAAGTGCAGTACTTC
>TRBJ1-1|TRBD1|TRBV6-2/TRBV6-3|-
CASFQGAYSEAFF
TGTGCCAGCTTCCAGGGGGCTTACTCTGAAGCTTTCTTT
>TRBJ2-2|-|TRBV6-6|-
CASSQHGRENTGELFF
TGTGCCAGCAGTCAACACGGCAGGGAGAACACCGGGGAGCTGTTTTTT
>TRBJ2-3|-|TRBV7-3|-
CASSWARDTDTQYF
TGTGCCAGCAGTTGGGCCCGGGACACAGATACGCAGTATTTT
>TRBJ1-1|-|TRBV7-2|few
CASSLVSPLETF
TGTGCCAGCAGCTTAGTATCGCCTCTCGAGACCTTT
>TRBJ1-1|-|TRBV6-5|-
CASRGPTATEAFF
TGTGCCAGCAGAGGACCGACAGCCACTGAAGCTTTCTTT
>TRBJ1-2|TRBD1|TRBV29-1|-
CSVIPTGDGYGYTF
TGCAGCGTCATCCCGACAGGGGATGGCTATGGCTACACCTTC
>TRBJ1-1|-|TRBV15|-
CATSRDRVDTEAFF
TGTGCCACCAGCAGAGATCGAGTGGACACTGAAGCTTTCTTT
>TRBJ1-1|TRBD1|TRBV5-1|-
CASSLGQENTEAFF
TGCGCCAGCAGCCTAGGACAGGAGAACACTGAAGCTTTCTTT
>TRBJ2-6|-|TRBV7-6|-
CASSLGQLGANVLTF
TGTGCCAGCAGCCTTGGACAGCTTGGGGCCAACGTCCTGACTTTC
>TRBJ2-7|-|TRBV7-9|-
CASSPPQGVVYEQYF
TGTGCCAGCAGCCCTCCCCAGGGCGTAGTATACGAGCAGTACTTC
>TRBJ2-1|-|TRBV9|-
CASSSTLRDEQFF
TGTGCCAGCAGCTCGACCCTGCGCGATGAGCAGTTCTTC
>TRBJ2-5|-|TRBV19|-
CASNTGWHQETQYF
TGTGCCAGTAATACAGGGTGGCACCAAGAGACCCAGTACTTC
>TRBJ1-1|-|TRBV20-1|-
CSVIRGGETEAFF
TGCAGTGTAATTCGGGGAGGAGAAACTGAAGCTTTCTTT
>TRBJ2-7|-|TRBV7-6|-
CASSLEGRYEQYF
TGTGCCAGCAGCTTAGAGGGACGTTACGAGCAGTACTTC
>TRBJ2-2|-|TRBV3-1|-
CASSQHEGGELFF
TGTGCCAGCAGCCAACATGAGGGTGGGGAGCTGTTTTTT
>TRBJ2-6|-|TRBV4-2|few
CASSQGQFSGANVLTF
TGTGCCAGCAGCCAAGGACAGTTCTCTGGGGCCAACGTCCTGACTTTC
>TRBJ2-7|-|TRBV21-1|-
CASSKPRGDEQYF
TGTGCCAGCAGCAAACCCAGGGGCGACGAGCAGTACTTC
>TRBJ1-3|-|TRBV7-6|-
CASSLVSRGAPGNTIYF
TGTGCCAGCAGCTTAGTCTCGCGGGGCGCCCCTGGAAACACCATATATTTT
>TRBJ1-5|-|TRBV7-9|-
CASSLHNQPQHF
TGTGCCAGCAGCTTACACAATCAGCCCCAGCATTTT
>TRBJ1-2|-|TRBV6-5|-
CASSYLEQSVGYTF
TGTGCCAGCAGTTACCTGGAGCAGTCAGTCGGCTACACCTTC
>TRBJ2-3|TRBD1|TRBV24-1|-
CATSVVTGTGEDTQYF
TGTGCCACCAGTGTCGTTACCGGGACAGGGGAGGATACGCAGTATTTT
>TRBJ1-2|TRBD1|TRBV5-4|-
CASSSKGTAGGYTF
TGTGCCAGCAGCTCGAAAGGGACAGCGGGTGGCTACACCTTC
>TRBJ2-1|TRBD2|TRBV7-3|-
CASSLLAGGTEQFF
TGTGCCAGCAGCTTACTAGCGGGAGGTACTGAGCAGTTCTTC